The following is a T cell receptor (beta chain) sequence with its context. This CDR3 is built from 12 residues. V gave up 8 bases and J gave up 4 bases, with 12 bases separating them. Germline CDR1 is MNHEY and CDR2 is SVGAGI. Using immunoSEQ multiplex PCR, the repertoire was profiled, and TCRdb retains in-frame clones only, with some absent. The sample lists approximately 79,000 clones; nearly 95% were seen once. This sample is part of a study of technical replicates of blood from several donors. The V and J genes are TRBV6-5 and TRBJ2-7, with D possibly being TRBD1 (5 bases). Sequenced material: T cells isolated from PBMCs. The clonotype originates from a human donor in good health. The CDR3 DNA follows: TGTGCCAGCTCCAGGGTCGGATACGAGCAGTACTTC. As protein: CASSRVGYEQYF.